One sample yielded the 23 T cell receptor beta chains listed below, sequenced in a study of blood T cells in healthy people across ages. It was with a sample-barcoded 5' primer and a J-beta primer mix that a second PCR of roughly 6 to 12 cycles was run. Using its own MiXCR run on the 5' RACE reads, TCRdb lists one record per CDR3 protein. This table holds about 770,000 distinct CDR3 sequences, around 43% found once. Sequencing used blood. The receptors stem from a man aged 55 to 69 in good health.

This clonotype was observed at least ten times. At one end, the junction sequence differs from germline, possibly due to a read error. The J gene is TRBJ2-3, the V gene TRBV5-1; 11 bases are shared with TRBD2. CDR1 is SGHRS and CDR2 is YFSETQ in the germline V gene. The CDR3 totals 15 residues. The DNA for the CDR3 is TGTGCCAGCAGCTTACTAGCGGGGGGCACAGATACGCAGTATTTT. It translates to CASSLLAGGTDTQYF. The whole variable domain, filled in from reference TRBV5-1 and TRBJ2-3, reads KAGVTQTPRYLIKTRGQQVTLSCSPISGHRSVSWYQQTPGQGLQFLFEYFSETQRNKGNFPGRFSGRQFSNSRSEMNVSTLELGDSALYLCASSLLAGGTDTQYFGPGTRLTVL.

This clonotype was counted between two and nine times. The chain uses TRBV7-2 and TRBJ2-3, with D maybe TRBD2 (5 bases). Germline CDR1 and CDR2: SGHTA and FQGNSA. Trimming shortened V by 5 bases and J by 6 bases, and 12 bases separated the two germline ends. The CDR3 sequence is 13 residues long. The CDR3 coding sequence is TGTGCCAGCAGCAGCCGAACGGGGGATACGCAGTATTTT. Translated, it gives CASSSRTGDTQYF. Drawing the rest from reference TRBV7-2 and TRBJ2-3, the complete variable domain is GAGVSQSPSNKVTEKGKDVELRCDPISGHTALYWYRQSLGQGLEFLIYFQGNSAPDKSGLPSDRFSAERTGGSVSTLTIQRTQQEDSAVYLCASSSRTGDTQYFGPGTRLTVL.

This clonotype showed up just once. The V call is TRBV7-2, the J call TRBJ2-1, with 14 positions matching TRBD2. Germline V gene lookup returns CDR1 SGHTA and CDR2 FQGNSA. With V trimmed by 5 bases and J by 4 bases, 10 bases remained unmatched. This CDR3 comprises 18 residues. The CDR3 DNA reads TGTGCCAGCAGCGACAGACTAGCGGGGGGGCCTACTTACAATGAGCAGTTCTTC. Translated, it gives CASSDRLAGGPTYNEQFF. Full variable domain (outside the CDR3, taken from reference TRBV7-2 and TRBJ2-1): GAGVSQSPSNKVTEKGKDVELRCDPISGHTALYWYRQSLGQGLEFLIYFQGNSAPDKSGLPSDRFSAERTGGSVSTLTIQRTQQEDSAVYLCASSDRLAGGPTYNEQFFGPGTRLTVL.

The chain couples TRBV27 to TRBJ2-3; possibly TRBD2 for D (7 bases). Germline V lookup: CDR1 MNHEY, CDR2 SMNVEV (reference sequence). Trimming left V 7 bases short and J 5 bases short, with 13 bases between. The CDR3 spans 13 residues. The CDR3 DNA follows: TGTGCCAGCAACAGGGCGGGAGTAGATACGCAGTATTTT. Amino acid sequence: CASNRAGVDTQYF.

The rearrangement joins TRBV19 to TRBJ2-7; 9 nucleotides line up with TRBD1. Germline V gene lookup returns CDR1 LNHDA and CDR2 SQIVND (reference sequence). The length of the CDR3 is 16 residues. The V gene end was trimmed by 3 bases and the J gene end by 2 bases; junction bases not matched to a gene: 8. This CDR3 is CASSMAAGTGTYEQYF. The CDR3, as DNA: TGTGCCAGTAGTATGGCCGCCGGGACAGGGACCTACGAGCAGTACTTC. Variable domain in full (rest from reference TRBV19 and TRBJ2-7): DGGITQSPKYLFRKEGQNVTLSCEQNLNHDAMYWYRQDPGQGLRLIYYSQIVNDFQKGDIAEGYSVSREKKESFPLTVTSAQKNPTAFYLCASSMAAGTGTYEQYFGPGTRLTVT.

The V call is TRBV20-1, the J call TRBJ2-7; D assignment may be TRBD1 or TRBD2 (5 bases each). Germline CDR1 and CDR2: DFQATT and SNEGSKA (reference sequence). The CDR3 totals 14 residues. V lost 5 bases to trimming and J lost 3 bases, with 17 bases between them. CDR3 bases: TGCAGTGCTCAAACCGGGACGGAATTCTACGAGCAGTACTTC. This translates into CSAQTGTEFYEQYF.

This clonotype was detected a few times. This chain joins TRBV12-3 or TRBV12-4 and TRBJ2-3; D remains unclear. The V end was cut by 1 base, the J end by 6 bases, with 5 bases between. CDR3 size: 12 residues. The CDR3, as DNA: TGTGCCAGCAGTTTAGTATGGGATACGCAGTATTTT. It is translated as CASSLVWDTQYF.

The CDR3 protein is CASSWEIGLEQYF. The CDR3 DNA sequence: TGTGCCAGCAGCTGGGAAATAGGGTTAGAGCAGTACTTC. The rearrangement joins TRBV7-2 to TRBJ2-7, with D uncertain. Per germline, CDR1 SGHTA and CDR2 FQGNSA. The CDR3 extends over 13 amino acids. V lost 4 bases, J lost 7 bases, and 14 bases lay in between.

Concerning this clonotype: The junction shows a germline mismatch at one end, possibly a read error. The chain joins TRBV4-3 to TRBJ2-4, with 7 bases lining up with TRBD1. The DNA end is more similar to TRBJ2-7, so the J call may be wrong. Germline lookup yields CDR1 LGHNA and CDR2 YSLEER. This CDR3 has 15 residues. The CDR3 spells CTSSQDPGTAYEQYF. CDR3 sequence (DNA): TGCACCAGCAGCCAAGATCCCGGGACAGCTTACGAGCAGTACTTC.

In regard to this clonotype: Its ends do not fully match the called genes, so a read error is possible. This chain uses TRBV3-1 with TRBJ1-5, with no clear D. This CDR3 has 14 amino acids. CDR1 is LGHDT and CDR2 is YNNKEL in the germline V gene (reference sequence). In DNA form, the CDR3 reads TGTACCAGCAGCCAAGATCTCCTCCGGTTGCCCCAGCATTTT. This sequence encodes CTSSQDLLRLPQHF.

The gene calls are TRBV9 and TRBJ2-7; D is perhaps TRBD1 or TRBD2 (5 bases each). CDR1 and CDR2 from the germline V gene are SGDLS and YYNGEE. This CDR3 has 14 amino acids. V dropped 4 bases and J dropped 5 bases, with 16 bases sitting between them. CDR3 sequence reads: CASSQSPGTHEQYF. The CDR3 DNA is TGTGCCAGCAGCCAGAGCCCGGGGACCCACGAGCAGTACTTC. Supplemented by reference TRBV9 and TRBJ2-7, the full variable domain reads DSGVTQTPKHLITATGQRVTLRCSPRSGDLSVYWYQQSLDQGLQFLIQYYNGEERAKGNILERFSAQQFPDLHSELNLSSLELGDSALYFCASSQSPGTHEQYFGPGTRLTVT.

The chain uses TRBV20-1 and TRBJ1-2; the D is unclear. Deletions cut 6 bases from V and 1 base from J, with 15 bases between. The CDR3 is 14 residues long. Germline V gives CDR1 DFQATT, CDR2 SNEGSKA (reference sequence). CDR3 DNA sequence: TGCAGTGCCATCCGCCCGGGTCGTAACTATGGCTACACCTTC. It is translated as CSAIRPGRNYGYTF.

The chain employs TRBV5-4 and TRBJ2-7; TRBD2 is a possible D gene (5 bases). In germline, CDR1 is SGHNT, CDR2 YYREEE (reference sequence). The CDR3 spans 15 residues. Trimming cost V 3 bases and J 3 bases, with 16 bases left between them. The chain's CDR3 is CASSSGTLADYEQYF. CDR3 sequence (DNA): TGTGCCAGCAGCTCAGGAACCCTAGCAGACTACGAGCAGTACTTC.

Ten or more counts support this clonotype. The CDR3, as DNA: TGTGCCAGCAGCGACACAGGGGGAGGCTCTGGAAACACCATATATTTT. The encoded protein is CASSDTGGGSGNTIYF. The chain is built from TRBV21-1 and TRBJ1-3; the table's D call TRBD1 went unverified against the DNA. TRBV21-1 is described as a pseudogene. This CDR3 contains 16 residues.

This clonotype was counted between two and nine times. V and J are TRBV4-1 and TRBJ2-3; the D is unclear. Germline V gives CDR1 MGHRA, CDR2 YSYEKL. The CDR3 is 16 amino acids. Trimming shortened V by 3 bases and J by 0 bases, and 13 bases separated the two germline ends. CDR3 in DNA: TGCGCCAGCAGCCACCTAGTTGCGGAAAGCACAGATACGCAGTATTTT. Protein sequence: CASSHLVAESTDTQYF.

This chain links TRBV7-2 with TRBJ1-5, with a possible D match to TRBD1 (6 bases). There are 13 residues in the CDR3. The germline V gene has CDR1 SGHTA and CDR2 FQGNSA. Trimming removed 5 bases at V and 4 bases at J, with 9 bases between. The DNA of the CDR3 is TGTGCCAGCAGCATCGGACAGAATCAGCCCCAGCATTTT. The encoded protein is CASSIGQNQPQHF.

The genes are TRBV7-2 and TRBJ2-1; D may correspond to TRBD1 or TRBD2 (6 bases each). Trimming stripped 3 bases from V and 5 bases from J, with 17 bases between. The CDR3 spans 16 residues. The V gene's germline CDR1 is SGHTA and CDR2 FQGNSA. CDR3 in amino acids: CASSLGGKGSDNEQFF. In DNA form, the CDR3 reads TGTGCCAGCAGCTTGGGGGGCAAGGGGTCTGACAATGAGCAGTTCTTC.

On this clonotype: A junction boundary mismatches the germline segment, possibly from a read error. The chain combines TRBV5-1 with TRBJ1-2; no clear D gene. This CDR3 has 14 amino acids. Germline lookup yields CDR1 SGHRS and CDR2 YFSETQ. CDR3 bases: TGTGCCAGCAGCTTAGTGTCCCAGAACTATGACTACACCTTC. It encodes CASSLVSQNYDYTF.

This clonotype was seen only a few times. DNA of the CDR3: TGCAGTGCTAAACCGTTCGTCAGTGGTGGCTACACCTTC. Its protein is CSAKPFVSGGYTF. This sequence joins TRBV20-1 and TRBJ1-2; no reliable D call. This CDR3 is built from 13 residues. In germline, CDR1 is DFQATT, CDR2 SNEGSKA (reference sequence). Trimming shortened V by 4 bases and J by 7 bases, and 16 bases separated the two germline ends.

This clonotype was seen only a few times. This chain joins TRBV29-1 and TRBJ2-1; D ambiguous. The V and J ends lost 3 bases and 0 bases respectively, with 9 bases between them. The CDR3 runs to 14 residues. Per the germline V gene, CDR1 is SQVTM and CDR2 is ANQGSEA. For the CDR3, the DNA is TGCAGCGTTGACGGCCAAAGCTCCTACAATGAGCAGTTCTTC. Its translation is CSVDGQSSYNEQFF.

The J gene is TRBJ1-1, the V gene TRBV20-1; 7 bases align to TRBD1. From germline, CDR1 is DFQATT and CDR2 SNEGSKA (reference sequence). V was clipped by 4 bases and J by 1 base; unmatched bases: 3. This CDR3 spans 13 amino acids. The CDR3 loop is CSATGTENTEAFF. DNA for the CDR3: TGCAGTGCTACCGGGACAGAGAACACTGAAGCTTTCTTT.

The chain carries TRBV5-1 and TRBJ2-7, with D uncertain. This CDR3 is 15 amino acids long. Trimming pared 2 bases from V and 0 bases from J, leaving 12 bases between. CDR1 and CDR2 from the germline V gene are SGHRS and YFSETQ. CDR3 bases: TGCGCCAGCAGCTTAAAGCCTGGGATCTCCTACGAGCAGTACTTC. Protein sequence: CASSLKPGISYEQYF.

This CDR3 reads CSARDFRTGLNEQYF. For the CDR3, the DNA is TGCAGTGCTAGAGATTTTAGGACAGGGCTCAACGAGCAGTACTTC. The chain has TRBV20-1 and TRBJ2-7; 8 positions agree with TRBD1. CDR1 is DFQATT and CDR2 is SNEGSKA in the germline V gene (reference sequence). The V and J ends lost 0 bases and 5 bases, in that order; junction bases with no gene match: 9. This CDR3 is built from 15 residues.